The rows below give T cell receptor beta chains drawn from one sample of a study of identical twins. MiXCR, applied by TCRdb to the 5' RACE reads, yields one record per CDR3 protein. The table lists hundreds of thousands of distinct CDR3 sequences, approximately 7% of them singletons, with 3.5% to 4% in the top ten. The data also belong to a second study, concerning yellow fever vaccine responses in identical twins.

Sequences were obtained from memory (CD45RO+) T cells sorted from blood. The receptors derive from a woman aged 18-35 years in good health. The CDR3 runs from the conserved cysteine through the conserved F or W. D genes are given only for firm matches. Part of the rows lack a size; the others show once, few, many or a class for expanded clones.

cdr3_aa: CAISRASGSGNDEQFF; cdr3_nt: TGTGCCATCAGCCGGGCTAGCGGGAGTGGAAACGATGAGCAGTTCTTC; j_call: TRBJ2-1; clone_size: many; d_call: TRBD2; v_call: TRBV10-3
cdr3_aa: CASSRFDRFNEKLFF; cdr3_nt: TGTGCCAGCAGCCGATTCGACAGGTTTAATGAAAAACTGTTTTTT; j_call: TRBJ1-4; clone_size: -; d_call: -; v_call: TRBV3-1
cdr3_aa: CASSLYEGGNTEAFF; cdr3_nt: TGTGCCAGCAGCTTATATGAGGGGGGGAACACTGAAGCTTTCTTT; j_call: TRBJ1-1; clone_size: few; d_call: -; v_call: TRBV7-9
cdr3_aa: CASSVGTPVKIEDITQYF; cdr3_nt: TGCGCCAGCAGTGTCGGGACACCCGTAAAAATAGAGGATATCACGCAGTATTTT; j_call: TRBJ2-3; clone_size: many; d_call: -; v_call: TRBV10-2
cdr3_aa: CASQVSSGVQETQYF; cdr3_nt: TGCGCCAGCCAGGTATCTAGCGGGGTCCAAGAGACCCAGTACTTC; j_call: TRBJ2-5; clone_size: once; d_call: TRBD2; v_call: TRBV10-2
cdr3_aa: CSLWQAPQETQYF; cdr3_nt: TGCAGCCTTTGGCAGGCCCCTCAAGAGACCCAGTACTTC; j_call: TRBJ2-5; clone_size: few; d_call: -; v_call: TRBV29-1
cdr3_aa: CASSLADGKETQYF; cdr3_nt: TGCGCCAGCAGCTTGGCCGACGGAAAAGAGACCCAGTACTTC; j_call: TRBJ2-5; clone_size: -; d_call: -; v_call: TRBV5-1
cdr3_aa: CASSPSAGSEAFF; cdr3_nt: TGCGCCAGCAGCCCATCGGCGGGGAGCGAAGCTTTCTTT; j_call: TRBJ1-1; clone_size: few; d_call: -; v_call: TRBV5-1
cdr3_aa: CASSFTGAPESRAAFF; cdr3_nt: TGTGCCAGCAGCTTCACAGGGGCCCCGGAGAGCAGAGCAGCTTTCTTT; j_call: TRBJ1-1; clone_size: many; d_call: TRBD1; v_call: TRBV7-8
cdr3_aa: CASSHGTDNEQFF; cdr3_nt: TGTGCCAGCAGCCACGGGACAGACAATGAGCAGTTCTTC; j_call: TRBJ2-1; clone_size: -; d_call: TRBD1; v_call: TRBV5-6
cdr3_aa: CASSPVGNQGEQYF; cdr3_nt: TGTGCCAGCAGCCCGGTGGGCAACCAGGGGGAGCAGTACTTC; j_call: TRBJ2-7; clone_size: few; d_call: -; v_call: TRBV7-3
cdr3_aa: CASSLAAGKPYGYTF; cdr3_nt: TGTGCCAGCAGTTTAGCGGCAGGGAAACCCTATGGCTACACCTTC; j_call: TRBJ1-2; clone_size: many; d_call: -; v_call: TRBV12-3/TRBV12-4
cdr3_aa: CASSLDRNNSPLHF; cdr3_nt: TGCGCCAGCAGCTTGGACAGAAATAATTCACCCCTCCACTTT; j_call: TRBJ1-6; clone_size: -; d_call: -; v_call: TRBV5-1
cdr3_aa: CSARADTQYF; cdr3_nt: TGCAGTGCTAGGGCAGATACGCAGTATTTT; j_call: TRBJ2-3; clone_size: -; d_call: -; v_call: TRBV20-1
cdr3_aa: CAISAGAYNEQFF; cdr3_nt: TGTGCCATCAGCGCAGGAGCCTACAATGAGCAGTTCTTC; j_call: TRBJ2-1; clone_size: -; d_call: -; v_call: TRBV10-3
cdr3_aa: CASSVQAGGETQYF; cdr3_nt: TGTGCCAGCAGCGTCCAAGCGGGGGGGGAGACCCAGTACTTC; j_call: TRBJ2-5; clone_size: -; d_call: TRBD2; v_call: TRBV7-3
cdr3_aa: CASRRDRGEHYEQYF; cdr3_nt: TGTGCCAGCAGACGGGACAGGGGGGAACACTACGAGCAGTACTTC; j_call: TRBJ2-7; clone_size: -; d_call: TRBD1; v_call: TRBV28
cdr3_aa: CASSLAGSLEQETQYF; cdr3_nt: TGTGCCAGCAGTTTGGCGGGTTCGCTAGAGCAAGAGACCCAGTACTTC; j_call: TRBJ2-5; clone_size: -; d_call: -; v_call: TRBV28
cdr3_aa: CASSVTGVGTDTQYF; cdr3_nt: TGTGCCAGCAGCGTCACAGGGGTAGGCACAGATACGCAGTATTTT; j_call: TRBJ2-3; clone_size: few; d_call: TRBD1; v_call: TRBV9
cdr3_aa: CASSRTGPSHSGANVLTF; cdr3_nt: TGTGCCAGCAGTAGGACAGGCCCTTCCCACTCTGGGGCCAACGTCCTGACTTTC; j_call: TRBJ2-6; clone_size: -; d_call: TRBD1; v_call: TRBV27
cdr3_aa: CASSLSLNRGLAGVITGELFF; cdr3_nt: TGTGCCAGCAGTTTATCTTTGAACAGAGGACTAGCGGGAGTAATCACCGGGGAGCTGTTTTTT; j_call: TRBJ2-2; clone_size: few; d_call: TRBD2; v_call: TRBV27
cdr3_aa: CSAPNPGFRRNEQFF; cdr3_nt: TGCAGTGCCCCTAACCCGGGATTCCGGCGCAATGAGCAGTTCTTC; j_call: TRBJ2-1; clone_size: -; d_call: -; v_call: TRBV20-1
cdr3_aa: CSARGDRAYEQYF; cdr3_nt: TGCAGTGCTAGAGGGGACAGGGCCTACGAGCAGTACTTC; j_call: TRBJ2-7; clone_size: few; d_call: TRBD1; v_call: TRBV20-1
cdr3_aa: CASRLTGTEQFF; cdr3_nt: TGTGCCAGCAGACTTACCGGGACCGAGCAGTTCTTC; j_call: TRBJ2-1; clone_size: few; d_call: -; v_call: TRBV27
cdr3_aa: CASTTYYGYTF; cdr3_nt: TGTGCCAGCACCACATACTATGGCTACACCTTC; j_call: TRBJ1-2; clone_size: -; d_call: -; v_call: TRBV28